The 13 T cell receptor beta chains reported below all come from one sample, sequenced in a study of identical twins. TCRdb re-derived calls from the 5' RACE reads in MiXCR, one entry per CDR3 protein. Among more than 1.5 million distinct CDR3 sequences listed, around 29% were seen once. The sample comprised cord blood. These receptors were collected from a newborn girl in good health.

The chain has TRBV3-1 and TRBJ2-4; 10 bases agree with TRBD1. Germline values: CDR1 LGHDT, CDR2 YNNKEL (reference sequence). This CDR3 comprises 16 residues. With 5 bases clipped from V and 13 bases from J, the junction kept 17 bases outside the gene matches. For the CDR3, the DNA is TGTGCCAGCAGCGCACCCTCCGGGACAGGGGCGCGGGAGCAGTACTTC. Translated, it gives CASSAPSGTGAREQYF. The variable domain in full, with the rest retrieved from reference TRBV3-1 and TRBJ2-4, is DTAVSQTPKYLVTQMGNDKSIKCEQNLGHDTMYWYKQDSKKFLKIMFSYNNKELIINETVPNRFSPKSPDKAHLNLHINSLELGDSAVYFCASSAPSGTGAREQYFGAGTRLSVL.

The rearrangement links TRBV20-1 to TRBJ2-1, with 9 nucleotides matching TRBD2. Germline V CDR1 and CDR2: DFQATT, SNEGSKA (reference sequence). The CDR3 is made up of 15 amino acids. V shed 0 bases and J 8 bases; nucleotides not matched to a gene: 8. The CDR3 reads CSARDRLAGYDEQFF. The CDR3 nucleotides read TGCAGTGCTAGAGATCGCCTAGCGGGATACGATGAGCAGTTCTTC.

The chain has TRBV9 and TRBJ1-1; weak D call: TRBD1 (5 bases). Germline CDR1 is SGDLS and CDR2 is YYNGEE. Trimming took off 3 bases at V and 3 bases at J, with 18 bases between the two ends. The CDR3 totals 16 residues. The CDR3 DNA reads as TGTGCCAGCAGCGAACGGCCGGGGGGAAGGTACACTGAAGCTTTCTTT. Protein: CASSERPGGRYTEAFF.

This clonotype was seen only a few times. V and J are TRBV27 and TRBJ2-1, with TRBD2 identical over 12 bases. TRBJ2-7 matches the DNA end more closely, so the J call is doubtful. The CDR3 is 18 residues long. Germline V lookup: CDR1 MNHEY, CDR2 SMNVEV (reference sequence). The CDR3 loop is CASSLFPSGRGAYNEQYF. DNA of the CDR3: TGTGCCAGCAGTTTATTCCCTAGCGGGAGGGGGGCGTACAATGAGCAGTACTTC.

This clonotype was picked up a small number of times. The V call is TRBV27, the J call TRBJ2-7; 13 nucleotides match TRBD2. Germline V gene sequence: CDR1 MNHEY, CDR2 SMNVEV (reference sequence). V lost 1 base, J lost 3 bases, and 21 bases stayed unmatched. The CDR3 runs to 22 residues. CDR3 sequence (DNA): TGTGCCAGCAGTTTATTCGTTCCCCTAGGACTAGCGGGAGAGTCCCACGGCTACGAGCAGTACTTC. Its protein product is CASSLFVPLGLAGESHGYEQYF.

This clonotype has ten or more counts. The chain couples TRBV7-9 to TRBJ2-1, with D unclear. Trimming took off 6 bases at V and 9 bases at J, with 15 bases between the two ends. Germline CDR1 and CDR2: SEHNR and FQNEAQ (reference sequence). This CDR3 has 13 amino acids. The CDR3 spells CASRNARLPEQFF. The CDR3 DNA reads TGTGCCAGCAGGAACGCCAGACTCCCTGAGCAGTTCTTC.

This clonotype has at least ten counts. The rearrangement joins TRBV29-1 to TRBJ2-5; tentatively, D is TRBD1 (6 bases). Trimming took off 7 bases at V and 5 bases at J, with 14 bases between the two ends. Germline V gene lookup returns CDR1 SQVTM and CDR2 ANQGSEA. The CDR3 runs to 12 residues. The CDR3 sequence: CSARPDRETQYF. For the CDR3, the DNA is TGCAGCGCAAGACCCGACAGGGAGACCCAGTACTTC.

This clonotype was observed a single time. The rearrangement joins TRBV7-9 to TRBJ2-7, with 10 positions matching TRBD2. Trimming at V came to 2 bases and at J to 7 bases, leaving 8 bases not matched to a gene. Per the germline V gene, CDR1 is SEHNR and CDR2 is FQNEAQ (reference sequence). The CDR3 is 15 residues long. For the CDR3, the DNA is TGTGCCAGCAGCTTAAGCGGGGGGGCACTGGAGGAGCAGTACTTC. Amino acid sequence: CASSLSGGALEEQYF.

This clonotype was recorded once. The rearrangement joins TRBV20-1 to TRBJ2-5; 16 bases align to TRBD2. The CDR3 is 14 residues long. Germline CDR1 reads DFQATT; CDR2 reads SNEGSKA (reference sequence). J was trimmed by 11 bases and V by 6 bases; bases with no gene match: 9. The DNA for the CDR3 is TGCAGTGCAAAAGGGACTAGCGGGGGGGGTGAGCAGTACTTC. This sequence encodes CSAKGTSGGGEQYF.

The gene calls are TRBV12-3 or TRBV12-4 and TRBJ2-3; 13 bases align to TRBD2. This CDR3 is built from 15 residues. Trimming took 7 bases from V and 8 from J; bases not matched to a gene: 9. The chain's CDR3 is CASTPLAGGPSTQYF. In DNA form, the CDR3 reads TGTGCCAGCACCCCACTAGCGGGAGGGCCTAGTACGCAGTATTTT.

The rearrangement uses TRBV27 and TRBJ1-2, with TRBD1 matching 7 bases. From germline, CDR1 is MNHEY and CDR2 SMNVEV (reference sequence). Germline trimming cut 10 bases from V and 1 base from J; bases unmatched to any gene: 9. The length of the CDR3 is 14 residues. The CDR3 spells CATARTGLNYGYTF. CDR3 in DNA: TGTGCCACCGCAAGGACAGGACTTAACTATGGCTACACCTTC.

J is TRBJ2-7 and V is TRBV6-6, with TRBD2 matching over 8 bases. In germline, CDR1 is MNHNY, CDR2 SVGAGI (reference sequence). This CDR3 has 16 residues. V was clipped by 0 bases and J by 7 bases; unmatched bases: 11. In DNA, the CDR3 is TGTGCCAGCAGTTACTCGTCGGGAGGGCCCCACAATGAGCAGTACTTC. Protein: CASSYSSGGPHNEQYF.

The chain uses TRBV20-1 and TRBJ1-2, with 8 bases matching TRBD1. Germline lookup yields CDR1 DFQATT and CDR2 SNEGSKA (reference sequence). The trim removed 6 bases at V and 5 bases at J, leaving 8 bases unmatched. The CDR3 is 13 residues long. CDR3 bases: TGCAGTGCCCACAGGGGGAACCTTTATGGCTACACCTTC. It codes for CSAHRGNLYGYTF.